The clone carrying this TCR beta chain was observed at least ten times. Its antigen remains unidentified. Unique molecular identifiers were present on the cDNA, which also gained a universal primer site by template switching. A single record per CDR3 protein comes from TCRdb applying MiXCR to the 5' RACE reads. Of around 290,000 distinct CDR3 sequences in the sample, more than 8% were seen once. This entry is derived from a study of identical twins. General study results and limits: The more abundant beta clonotypes in cord blood had fewer insertions, and memory repertoires did not show this. Zero-insertion analyses could be partly confounded by invariant MAIT and iNKT cells.

This sample was also put to use in a study of yellow fever vaccine responses in identical twins.

The sequence was collected from a woman aged 18-29 years in good health. The specimen was CD8+ T cells sorted from blood.

Written as DNA, the CDR3 is TGTGCCAGCAGCTACGGGACAGGGGTAGGGTACGAGCAGTACTTC. Protein sequence: CASSYGTGVGYEQYF. The chain uses TRBV5-5 and TRBJ2-7, with 10 bases fitting TRBD1. The CDR3 is 15 residues long. V shed 3 bases and J 4 bases; nucleotides not matched to a gene: 7. Germline CDR1 reads SGHKS; CDR2 reads YYEKEE (reference sequence).